The 12 T cell receptor beta chains below come from one sample, sequenced in a study of control samples from healthy donors and cancer patients. The method was immunoSEQ multiplex PCR; TCRdb's version includes in-frame clones alone and lacks a portion of them. The repertoire holds about 150,000 clones, roughly 94% seen once, with 14% in the top ten. Sequencing used PBMCs. Every receptor here comes from a man in his fifties or sixties with colorectal cancer.

The chain carries TRBV6-5 and TRBJ1-2, with 8 nucleotides matching TRBD1. The V gene end was trimmed by 5 bases and the J gene end by 8 bases; junction bases not matched to a gene: 7. The germline V gene has CDR1 MNHEY and CDR2 SVGAGI. The CDR3 sequence is 13 residues long. The CDR3 reads CASSPAGGWGYTF. CDR3 nucleotides: TGTGCCAGCAGTCCTGCAGGGGGCTGGGGCTACACCTTC.

This clone was found a few times. The V call is TRBV7-9, the J call TRBJ2-4; D may be TRBD1 or TRBD2 (5 bases each). There are 14 residues in the CDR3. The germline V gene encodes CDR1 SEHNR and CDR2 FQNEAQ (reference sequence). V lost 3 bases, J lost 7 bases, and 13 bases lay in between. The CDR3 DNA reads TGTGCCAGCAGCTTGGGGGTGGGGTTGAACATTCAGTACTTC. This codes for CASSLGVGLNIQYF.

The genes are TRBV30 and TRBJ1-2, with D perhaps matching TRBD1 (5 bases). Germline assignment: CDR1 GTSNPN and CDR2 SVGIG (reference sequence). V gave up 1 base and J gave up 4 bases, with 7 bases separating them. The CDR3 spans 12 residues. The CDR3 protein is CAWSAGTYGYTF. The CDR3 nucleotides read TGTGCCTGGAGTGCCGGGACCTATGGCTACACCTTC.

The rearrangement joins TRBV12-3 or TRBV12-4 to TRBJ2-3; D assignment may be TRBD1 or TRBD2 (6 bases each). Trimming pared 6 bases from V and 4 bases from J, leaving 8 bases between. This CDR3 has 12 residues. This CDR3 reads CASRGGPDTQYF. CDR3 bases: TGTGCCAGCAGGGGGGGCCCAGATACGCAGTATTTT.

The chain couples TRBV4-1 to TRBJ1-5, with D perhaps TRBD1 (5 bases). The CDR3 length is 16 residues. The V end was cut by 2 bases, the J end by 6 bases, with 17 bases between. Germline CDR1 is MGHRA and CDR2 is YSYEKL. This chain's CDR3 is CASSQMPGTNSQPQHF. The CDR3 DNA reads TGCGCCAGCAGCCAAATGCCAGGGACGAACTCTCAGCCCCAGCATTTT.

This chain connects TRBV7-9 to TRBJ2-7, with unresolved D. CDR1 SEHNR and CDR2 FQNEAQ come from the germline V gene (reference sequence). The CDR3 consists of 14 residues. V lost 1 base to trimming and J lost 1 base, with 8 bases between them. CDR3 sequence reads: CASSLGVGSYEQYF. In DNA, the CDR3 is TGTGCCAGCAGCTTAGGGGTCGGGTCCTACGAGCAGTACTTC.

This clone came up once. This chain links TRBV7-2 with TRBJ1-3, with a weak D call TRBD1 (5 bases). The CDR3 sequence is 15 residues long. Trimming pared 4 bases from V and 0 bases from J, leaving 10 bases between. Looked up from germline, CDR1 is SGHTA and CDR2 is FQGNSA. CDR3 protein: CASSYYRISGNTIYF. DNA for the CDR3: TGTGCCAGCAGCTACTACAGGATCTCTGGAAACACCATATATTTT.

The V call is TRBV19, the J call TRBJ1-5; D possibly corresponds to TRBD1 (6 bases). The CDR3 is made up of 15 amino acids. Trimming removed 5 bases at V and 4 bases at J, with 15 bases between. CDR1 and CDR2 from the germline V gene are LNHDA and SQIVND (reference sequence). As DNA, the CDR3 is TGTGCCAGTAGTCGCACCACAGGGAATAATCAGCCCCAGCATTTT. Translated, it gives CASSRTTGNNQPQHF. The whole variable domain, remainder taken from reference TRBV19 and TRBJ1-5, is DGGITQSPKYLFRKEGQNVTLSCEQNLNHDAMYWYRQDPGQGLRLIYYSQIVNDFQKGDIAEGYSVSREKKESFPLTVTSAQKNPTAFYLCASSRTTGNNQPQHFGDGTRLSIL.

The chain uses TRBV7-2 and TRBJ1-6, with a possible D match to TRBD1 (6 bases). This CDR3 has 15 amino acids. Trimming stripped 3 bases from V and 4 bases from J, with 10 bases between. CDR1 is SGHTA and CDR2 is FQGNSA in the germline V gene. CDR3 nucleotide sequence: TGTGCCAGCAGCTTTGTCCAGGGGTATAATTCACCCCTCCACTTT. Amino acids: CASSFVQGYNSPLHF.

The V call is TRBV21-1, the J call TRBJ1-1. TRBV21-1 is a pseudogene segment. There are 16 residues in the CDR3. CDR3 DNA: TGTGCCAGCAGCTCATACCGGGAAGATCTGAACACTGAAGCTTTCTTT. Translated, it gives CASSSYREDLNTEAFF.

The chain couples TRBV6-2 or TRBV6-3 to TRBJ1-1; no definite D call. The V gene's germline CDR1 is MNHEY and CDR2 SVGEGT. CDR3 size: 13 residues. Trimming removed 2 bases at V and 1 base at J, with 5 bases between. DNA for the CDR3: TGTGCCAGCAGTTACGGGGAGAACACTGAAGCTTTCTTT. It codes for CASSYGENTEAFF.

The V and J genes are TRBV24-1 and TRBJ2-1, with a weak D call TRBD2 (6 bases). V lost 10 bases, J lost 3 bases, and 15 bases lay in between. The CDR3 covers 14 residues. Germline values: CDR1 KGHDR, CDR2 SFDVKD. The CDR3 DNA sequence: TGTGCCACTTCCTCGGGGACTCTCTACAATGAGCAGTTCTTC. As protein: CATSSGTLYNEQFF.